This is a list of T cell receptor beta chains from one sample in a study of monozygotic twins with inflammatory bowel disease. TCRdb processed the 5' RACE reads again and assigns one entry to each CDR3 protein, with no DNA. The clone table shows 95,000 to 110,000 distinct CDR3 sequences, with the ten largest holding roughly 1.8%. The sample was blood. These receptors were taken from a human donor with ulcerative colitis or Crohn's disease, or a healthy co-twin of an affected twin (not recorded which). Each CDR3 is given with its conserved first and last residue.

>TRBJ1-6|TRBV18
CASSPPGQRFGALHF
>TRBJ2-1|TRBV11-2
CASSLGLAGGLSYNEQFF
>TRBJ2-7|TRBV13
CASSLMGDEQYF
>TRBJ1-2|TRBV6-1
CASRAQNYGYTF
>TRBJ2-1|TRBV4-3
CASSPDRLAYNEQFF
>TRBJ2-3|TRBV4-3
CASSPVGGASGSADTQYF
>TRBJ2-7|TRBV20-1
CSARGQGTYEQYF
>TRBJ1-2|TRBV6-5
CASSYSSPQTGLYGYTF
>TRBJ2-7|TRBV2
CVNSGQPYEQYF
>TRBJ1-1|TRBV29-1
CSVPAPNTEAFF
>TRBJ2-2|TRBV7-2
CASSRQATGELFF
>TRBJ1-5|TRBV5-4
CASSLQPPGQPQHF
>TRBJ1-1|TRBV7-9
CASSLAGTGLNTEAFF
>TRBJ2-5|TRBV18
CASSPRAGVLQETQYF
>TRBJ2-2|TRBV12-3/TRBV12-4
CASISGTAGELFF
>TRBJ2-2|TRBV20-1
CSAPDLGTGELFF
>TRBJ2-7|TRBV20-1
CSATSGRGYEQYF